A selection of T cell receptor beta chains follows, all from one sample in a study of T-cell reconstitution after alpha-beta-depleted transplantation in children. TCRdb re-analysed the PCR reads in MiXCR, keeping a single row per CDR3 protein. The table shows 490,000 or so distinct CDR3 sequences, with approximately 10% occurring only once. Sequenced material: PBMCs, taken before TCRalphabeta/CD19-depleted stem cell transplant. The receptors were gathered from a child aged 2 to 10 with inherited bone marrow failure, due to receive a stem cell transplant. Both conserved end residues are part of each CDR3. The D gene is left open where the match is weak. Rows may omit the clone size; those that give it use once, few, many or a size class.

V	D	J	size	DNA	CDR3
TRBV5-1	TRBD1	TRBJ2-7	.	TGCGCCAGCAGACGGGACAGCCACCCACTCGAGCAGTACTTC	CASRRDSHPLEQYF
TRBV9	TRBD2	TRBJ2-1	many	TGTGCCAGCAGCGCGGGGGTAGCGGGAGTTAGCGATGAGCAGTTCTTC	CASSAGVAGVSDEQFF
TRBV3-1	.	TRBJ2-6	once	TGTACCAGCAGTTTGTATCCAGCCAAAAGAAGCTCTGGGGCCAACGTCCTGACTTTC	CTSSLYPAKRSSGANVLTF
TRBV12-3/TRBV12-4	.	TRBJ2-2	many	TGTGCCAGCAGTTTACCTAGGACAGACTCGACCGGGGAGCTGTTTTTT	CASSLPRTDSTGELFF
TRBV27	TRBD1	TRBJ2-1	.	TGTGCCAGCAGTTGGGAACAGGGGGCTGGTGAGCAGTTCTTC	CASSWEQGAGEQFF
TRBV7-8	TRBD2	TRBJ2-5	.	TGTGCCAGCAGCTCACTAGCGGGGGGCAGGTCCCAGTACTTC	CASSSLAGGRSQYF
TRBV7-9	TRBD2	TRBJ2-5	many	TGTGCCAGCAGCTTCGGACTAGCGGGAAACCAAGAGACCCAGTACTTC	CASSFGLAGNQETQYF
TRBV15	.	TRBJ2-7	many	TGTGCCACCAGCACCGATCGGGACCAATTAGAGTACGAGCAGTACTTC	CATSTDRDQLEYEQYF
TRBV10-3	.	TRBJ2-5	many	TGTGCCATCAGTGAGTCTACAGGGCGCTTTTACCAAGAGACCCAGTACTTC	CAISESTGRFYQETQYF
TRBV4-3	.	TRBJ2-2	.	TGCGCCAGCAGCCAAGATTTCCGACTAGAAAGCGGGGAGCTGTTTTTT	CASSQDFRLESGELFF
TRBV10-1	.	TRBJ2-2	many	TGCGCCAGCAGTGAGTCGAAGGGCTGGAACAGGGCGAACACCGGGGAGCTGTTTTTT	CASSESKGWNRANTGELFF
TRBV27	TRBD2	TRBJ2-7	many	TGTGCCAGCAGCTGGGGGACTAGCGGGAGGTACGAGCAGTACTTC	CASSWGTSGRYEQYF
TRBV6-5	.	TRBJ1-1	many	TGTGCCAGCAGTTACTCGAGTCTATCTGTAGGGTTAGGGGCTTTCTTT	CASSYSSLSVGLGAFF
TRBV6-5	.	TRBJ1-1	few	TGTGCCAGCAGTTACACAGGGTATCTGAAGATCGCTGAAGCTTTCTTT	CASSYTGYLKIAEAFF
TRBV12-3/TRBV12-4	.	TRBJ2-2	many	TGTGCCAGCAGTTGGGTCCAGGTTCCGAACACCGGGGAGCTGTTTTTT	CASSWVQVPNTGELFF
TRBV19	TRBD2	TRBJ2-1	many	TGTGCCAGTAGTACCGGGACTAGCCTAATAGGTCCGTTCTTC	CASSTGTSLIGPFF
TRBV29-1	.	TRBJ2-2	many	TGCAGCGCTAACCGGGGCCGGACCGGGGAGCTGTTTTTT	CSANRGRTGELFF
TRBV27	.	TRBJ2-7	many	TGTGCCAGCAGTTTATCAGCGGACTCCTACGAGCAGTACTTC	CASSLSADSYEQYF
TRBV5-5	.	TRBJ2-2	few	TGTGCCAGCAGCTTGCAGTTAAGGGGGTTCGCCGGGGAGCTGTTTTTT	CASSLQLRGFAGELFF
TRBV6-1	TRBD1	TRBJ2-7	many	TGTGCCAGCAGTCCCTCCCCGGGACAGCCCTACGAGCAGTACTTC	CASSPSPGQPYEQYF
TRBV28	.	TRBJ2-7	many	TGTGCCAGCAGTTTAGCCAATAAGTACGAGCAGTACTTC	CASSLANKYEQYF
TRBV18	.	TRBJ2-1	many	TGTGCCAGCTCACCCGAAGAAGGGAGCTCCTACAATGAGCAGTTCTTC	CASSPEEGSSYNEQFF
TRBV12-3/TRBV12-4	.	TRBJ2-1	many	TGTGCCAGCAGTTTAGCCACTATAAACTTGGGGATAGGGTATGAGCAGTTCTTC	CASSLATINLGIGYEQFF
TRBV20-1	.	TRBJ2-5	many	TGCAGTGCTAGAGATTTGCGGTTCGGGGCAGCTGGTGGGGAGACCCAGTACTTC	CSARDLRFGAAGGETQYF
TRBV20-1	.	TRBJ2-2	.	TGCAGTGCTAGAGAAGGGCGGGACCACACCGGGGAGCTGTTTTTT	CSAREGRDHTGELFF
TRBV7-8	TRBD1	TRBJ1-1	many	TGTGCCAGCAGCGGAGGGACAGTTACCACTGAAGCTTTCTTT	CASSGGTVTTEAFF
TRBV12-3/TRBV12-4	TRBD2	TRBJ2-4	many	TGTGCCAGCAGGTTGGGACTAAGAGACATTCAGTACTTC	CASRLGLRDIQYF
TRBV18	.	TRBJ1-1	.	TGTGCCAGCTCACGCGAATCCGGGAGCACTGAAGCTTTCTTT	CASSRESGSTEAFF
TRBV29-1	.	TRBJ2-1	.	TGCAGCGTTGTGGCTAGTTACTATGAGCAGTTCTTC	CSVVASYYEQFF
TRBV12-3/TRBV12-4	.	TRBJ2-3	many	TGTGCCAGCAGTTTATTTCTGGGGGCAGAAGATACGCAGTATTTT	CASSLFLGAEDTQYF
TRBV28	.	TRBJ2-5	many	TGTGCCAGCAGCCGACCTCAAGGGGGAGGGGAGACCCAGTACTTC	CASSRPQGGGETQYF
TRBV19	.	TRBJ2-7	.	TGTGCCAGTAGTATAATGTCAGGCGGGGCCTACGAGCAGTACTTC	CASSIMSGGAYEQYF
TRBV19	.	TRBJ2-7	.	TGTGCCAGTAGTAGGCGGTCCACCTACGAGCAGTACTTC	CASSRRSTYEQYF
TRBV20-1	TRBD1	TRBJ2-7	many	TGCAGTGCTAGAGATGCCGGGACAGGGGCCTACGAGCAGTACTTC	CSARDAGTGAYEQYF
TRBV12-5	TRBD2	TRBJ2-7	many	TGTGCTAGTGCCTTGGGGCCAAGCGGGAGCTACGAGCAGTACTTC	CASALGPSGSYEQYF
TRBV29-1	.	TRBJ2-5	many	TGCAGCGTACGCCCTCGCGAGACCCAGTACTTC	CSVRPRETQYF
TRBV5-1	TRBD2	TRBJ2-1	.	TGCGCCAGCAGCGCGCGGGGACTAGCGGTAGTTAATGAGCAGTTCTTC	CASSARGLAVVNEQFF
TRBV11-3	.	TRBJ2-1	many	TGTGCCAGCAGCTTAGGAGGACATTTCAATGAGCAGTTCTTC	CASSLGGHFNEQFF
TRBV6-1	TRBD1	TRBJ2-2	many	TGTGCCAGCAGCGGGGACAGAGACACCGGGGAGCTGTTTTTT	CASSGDRDTGELFF
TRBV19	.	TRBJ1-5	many	TGTGCCAGTAGTACAGGCCCCGGCAATCAGCCCCAGCATTTT	CASSTGPGNQPQHF
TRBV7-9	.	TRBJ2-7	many	TGTGCCAGCGGTCAGAGCTACGAGCAGTACTTC	CASGQSYEQYF
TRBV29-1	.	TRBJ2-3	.	TGCAGCGTTGAAGATCCTGCGGTGCCAGATACGCAGTATTTT	CSVEDPAVPDTQYF
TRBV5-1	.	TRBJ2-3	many	TGCGCCAGCAGCTACCTCGGAGCCCAGACCACAGATACGCAGTATTTT	CASSYLGAQTTDTQYF
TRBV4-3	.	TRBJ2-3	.	TGCGCCAGCAGCCAAGATTCGGGGGCTGATACGCAGTATTTT	CASSQDSGADTQYF
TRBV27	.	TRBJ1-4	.	TGTGCCAGCACCAACACTGCAACTAATGAAAAACTGTTTTTT	CASTNTATNEKLFF
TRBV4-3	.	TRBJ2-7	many	TGCGCCAGCAGCCAAGATGTGACAGGTTCCTACGAGCAGTACTTC	CASSQDVTGSYEQYF
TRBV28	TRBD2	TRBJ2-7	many	TGTGCCAGCAGTCCCCAGCGGGGCCGGGCCACCTACGAGCAGTACTTC	CASSPQRGRATYEQYF
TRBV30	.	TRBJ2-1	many	TGTGCCTGGAGTGTAAATCTAGTTATCAATGAGCAGTTCTTC	CAWSVNLVINEQFF
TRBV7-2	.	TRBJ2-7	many	TGTGCCAGCAGCTTTTCGCAGGGTCACGAGCAGTACTTC	CASSFSQGHEQYF